This T cell receptor beta chain was sequenced in a study of radiation and T cells in renal cell carcinoma. Generated by immunoSEQ multiplex PCR, the TCRdb table keeps only in-frame clones and is missing some. The sample has about 78,000 clones; about nine tenths are singletons. After removal of 6 bases from V and 6 bases from J, the junction contained 5 bases not matched to a gene. Germline assignment: CDR1 ENHRY and CDR2 SYGVKD. CDR3 length equals 13 residues. Time point here: blood 4 weeks post-SBRT, at nephrectomy. As for treatment: 15 Gy SBRT to primary tumor, nephrectomy 4 weeks later. Study-wide results and limits: In blood, top tumor clones expanded by 2 weeks, shrinking by 4. Without pretreatment biopsies, baseline tumor clonotype presence was undetermined.

In regard to this clone: Its antigen is currently unknown.

This receptor was taken from a woman aged 65 to 85 with renal cell carcinoma. Source: blood, taken from a patient whose treatment included radiotherapy and nephrectomy. The genes are TRBV10-3 and TRBJ1-2, with TRBD1 identical over 9 bases. The CDR3 spells CAIRNRDRDGYTF. CDR3 nucleotide sequence: TGTGCCATCAGAAACCGGGACAGGGATGGCTACACCTTC.